Below, 22 T cell receptor beta chains from the same sample are listed, as sequenced in a study of identifying expanded T cells in peripheral blood. Produced via immunoSEQ multiplex PCR; TCRdb's table is partial and in-frame only. The sample has about 85,000 clones; around 89% are singletons. The sample taken for sequencing was blood. Receptors originate from a person between 18 and 69 years old in good health.

The J gene is TRBJ2-2, the V gene TRBV2; no firm D call. Germline assignment: CDR1 SNHLY and CDR2 FYNNEI. Trimming cost V 3 bases and J 4 bases, with 6 bases left between them. The CDR3 has 13 amino acids. In DNA, the CDR3 is TGTGCCAGCAGTGAGTTCCCCACCGGGGAGCTGTTTTTT. Its translation is CASSEFPTGELFF.

The chain recombines TRBV7-2 with TRBJ2-3; D gene unclear. Germline V lookup: CDR1 SGHTA, CDR2 FQGNSA. This CDR3 is 13 amino acids long. V was clipped by 1 base and J by 3 bases, with 5 bases between them. In nucleotides, the CDR3 is TGTGCCAGCAGCTTAGGACGGACAGATACGCAGTATTTT. Translated: CASSLGRTDTQYF.

This CDR3 reads CASSFRDRAYEQYF. Here the CDR3 DNA reads TGTGCCAGCAGCTTCCGGGACAGGGCCTACGAGCAGTACTTC. The rearrangement joins TRBV13 to TRBJ2-7, with 9 bases aligning to TRBD1. Germline-derived CDR1 and CDR2 are PRHDT and FYEKMQ (reference sequence). The ends lost 3 bases at V and 2 bases at J; junction bases unmatched: 2. There are 14 residues in the CDR3.

In this sample, this clone turned up once. CDR3 region: CASSLVVSYEQYF. CDR3 nucleotides: TGTGCCAGCAGCTTAGTGGTGAGCTACGAGCAGTACTTC. This chain links TRBV7-5 with TRBJ2-7; no check of the table's D call, TRBD2, against the DNA was made. TRBV7-5 is a recognized pseudogene. The CDR3 is made up of 13 amino acids.

The chain is built from TRBV4-1 and TRBJ2-1; TRBD1 aligns across 7 bases. Germline trimming cut 0 bases from V and 4 bases from J; bases unmatched to any gene: 12. Germline CDR1 and CDR2: MGHRA and YSYEKL. CDR3 length: 18 residues. The CDR3 sequence: CASSQDPDRLPPYNEQFF. CDR3 sequence (DNA): TGCGCCAGCAGCCAAGACCCGGACAGGTTGCCGCCTTACAATGAGCAGTTCTTC.

This sequence joins TRBV9 and TRBJ2-1, with 8 bases that match TRBD2. The CDR3 sequence is 16 residues long. The germline CDR1 and CDR2 sequences are SGDLS and YYNGEE. With 4 bases clipped from V and 10 bases from J, the junction kept 16 bases outside the gene matches. The CDR3 spells CASSPYGGEALGEQFF. The CDR3 DNA follows: TGTGCCAGCAGCCCCTACGGGGGGGAGGCCCTAGGAGAGCAGTTCTTC.

The chain recombines TRBV7-2 with TRBJ2-2; D remains ambiguous. Looked up from germline, CDR1 is SGHTA and CDR2 is FQGNSA. Trimming took off 5 bases at V and 0 bases at J, with 10 bases between the two ends. The CDR3 runs 15 residues. CDR3 coding DNA: TGTGCCAGCAGCCATCAGGCCACGAACACCGGGGAGCTGTTTTTT. It codes for CASSHQATNTGELFF.

This chain links TRBV5-6 with TRBJ1-2; tentative D call: TRBD1 (5 bases). The V end lost 4 bases, the J end lost 5 bases, and 27 bases lay between the germline ends. Per germline, CDR1 SGHDT and CDR2 YYEEEE. The CDR3 length is 18 residues. CDR3 residues: CASSPLIWDSRTWYGYTF. In DNA form, the CDR3 reads TGTGCCAGCAGCCCGTTAATATGGGACTCGCGTACTTGGTATGGCTACACCTTC.

The chain uses TRBV9 and TRBJ2-7, with TRBD1 matching over 7 bases. This CDR3 has 14 residues. The germline CDR1 and CDR2 sequences are SGDLS and YYNGEE. V shed 4 bases, J shed 0 bases, and the junction held 4 bases outside the gene matches. The CDR3 DNA follows: TGTGCCAGCAGCCGCCGGGACAGCTCCTACGAGCAGTACTTC. Its translation: CASSRRDSSYEQYF.

The chain couples TRBV9 to TRBJ2-7; perhaps TRBD2 as D (6 bases). CDR3 length: 15 amino acids. CDR1 and CDR2 from the germline V gene are SGDLS and YYNGEE. V was shortened by 4 bases and J by 3 bases, with 17 bases between the two germline ends. CDR3 DNA sequence: TGTGCCAGCAGCCCCCGGGACTTTGGGGACTACGAGCAGTACTTC. Translated: CASSPRDFGDYEQYF.

The chain links TRBV27 to TRBJ1-1; D gene ambiguous. Deletions cut 3 bases from V and 4 bases from J, with 18 bases between. Per the germline V gene, CDR1 is MNHEY and CDR2 is SMNVEV (reference sequence). This CDR3 has 16 residues. Here the CDR3 DNA reads TGTGCCAGCAGTTTGATCCACCCCCGAGCAGGCACTGAAGCTTTCTTT. Its protein product is CASSLIHPRAGTEAFF.

The V call is TRBV7-6, the J call TRBJ2-2, with TRBD2 as a possible D gene (6 bases). Germline loops: CDR1 SGHVS, CDR2 FNYEAQ. The CDR3 has 16 residues. The V gene lost 3 bases and the J gene lost 6 bases, with 17 bases spanning the gap. CDR3 DNA: TGTGCCAGCAGCTTCGGGGGTGAAGGCCGGGCCGGGGAGCTGTTTTTT. Translating gives CASSFGGEGRAGELFF.

The sample holds one count of this clone. The chain uses TRBV7-2 and TRBJ2-7, with TRBD2 identical over 8 bases. V was pared by 6 bases and J by 6 bases, with 10 bases of the junction left unmatched. Looked up from germline, CDR1 is SGHTA and CDR2 is FQGNSA. The CDR3 extends over 14 amino acids. Written as DNA, the CDR3 is TGTGCCAGCAGTTCAAACCGGCGGGGGGCCGAGCAGTACTTC. Translation: CASSSNRRGAEQYF.

This chain joins TRBV4-3 and TRBJ2-3; D is perhaps TRBD1 (6 bases). The CDR3 runs to 13 residues. V was pared by 4 bases and J by 3 bases, with 8 bases between. Germline CDR1 LGHNA, CDR2 YSLEER. The CDR3 DNA reads TGCGCCAGCAGCCTAACAGGGACAGATACGCAGTATTTT. It translates to CASSLTGTDTQYF.

The J gene is TRBJ1-2, the V gene TRBV19; 7 nucleotides match TRBD1. The trim removed 8 bases at V and 2 bases at J, leaving 8 bases unmatched. CDR3 length equals 14 residues. Looked up from germline, CDR1 is LNHDA and CDR2 is SQIVND (reference sequence). CDR3 nucleotides: TGTGCCAGTCGAAAGGGGGCGGGGAACTATGGCTACACCTTC. Translation gives CASRKGAGNYGYTF.

This chain links TRBV7-9 with TRBJ2-5; D is uncertain. The germline V and J ends were trimmed by 1 base and 5 bases, with 8 bases remaining between them. The CDR3 is made up of 13 amino acids. Germline loops: CDR1 SEHNR, CDR2 FQNEAQ (reference sequence). The CDR3 sequence: CASSLVGRETQYF. The CDR3 coding sequence is TGTGCCAGCAGCTTAGTAGGGCGGGAGACCCAGTACTTC.

This clone has just one count. The rearrangement links TRBV7-2 to TRBJ1-4; D is uncertain. CDR1 is SGHTA and CDR2 is FQGNSA in the germline V gene. The CDR3 length is 15 residues. Trimming removed 5 bases from V and 8 bases from J, with 18 bases in between. CDR3 nucleotides: TGTGCCAGCAGCCCTACAGCGGGCGCGGGCGAAAAACTGTTTTTT. Translating it yields CASSPTAGAGEKLFF. Supplemented by reference TRBV7-2 and TRBJ1-4, the full variable domain reads GAGVSQSPSNKVTEKGKDVELRCDPISGHTALYWYRQSLGQGLEFLIYFQGNSAPDKSGLPSDRFSAERTGGSVSTLTIQRTQQEDSAVYLCASSPTAGAGEKLFFGSGTQLSVL.

Only one count was recorded for this clone. V usage is TRBV6-4 and J usage is TRBJ2-1; no clear D. Trimming stripped 4 bases from V and 6 bases from J, with 7 bases between. The length of the CDR3 is 12 residues. The germline gives CDR1 MRHNA, CDR2 SNTAGT. CDR3 region: CASSASGNEQFF. The CDR3 nucleotides read TGTGCCAGCAGTGCAAGTGGCAATGAGCAGTTCTTC.

The V and J genes are TRBV2 and TRBJ1-2; D unclear. The ends were cut back, 10 bases at V and 5 bases at J, with 11 bases in the middle. This CDR3 contains 11 residues. Germline V gene data show CDR1 as SNHLY and CDR2 as FYNNEI. The CDR3 bases are TGTGCCACCCTGGACCTATATGGCTACACCTTC. Its protein product is CATLDLYGYTF. The variable domain in full, completed from reference TRBV2 and TRBJ1-2, reads EPEVTQTPSHQVTQMGQEVILRCVPISNHLYFYWYRQILGQKVEFLVSFYNNEISEKSEIFDDQFSVERPDGSNFTLKIRSTKLEDSAMYFCATLDLYGYTFGSGTRLTVV.

This chain links TRBV27 with TRBJ2-7; D might be TRBD2 (5 bases). V was shortened by 7 bases and J by 2 bases, with 9 bases between the two germline ends. CDR1 is MNHEY and CDR2 is SMNVEV in the germline V gene (reference sequence). CDR3 size: 12 residues. The CDR3 DNA is TGTGCCAGCACTAGCAGCACCTACGAGCAGTACTTC. Its protein is CASTSSTYEQYF.

The chain has TRBV11-2 and TRBJ2-5; a possible D gene is TRBD2 (5 bases). Germline assignment: CDR1 SGHAT and CDR2 FQNNGV. V lost 5 bases and J lost 3, with 16 bases in between. The CDR3 contains 15 residues. CDR3: CASSPTPGVEETQYF. The CDR3, as DNA: TGTGCCAGCAGCCCCACCCCCGGGGTAGAAGAGACCCAGTACTTC.

This clone was detected only once. V is TRBV19 and J is TRBJ1-2; TRBD1 agrees at 9 bases. In germline, CDR1 is LNHDA, CDR2 SQIVND (reference sequence). J lost 6 bases, V lost 8 bases, and 7 bases had no gene match. The CDR3 extends over 13 amino acids. CDR3 amino acids: CASGLGDRDGYTF. CDR3 DNA: TGTGCCAGTGGCCTAGGGGACAGGGATGGCTACACCTTC.